This T cell receptor (beta chain) emerged from a study of blood T cell repertoires in COVID-19. V was pared by 2 bases and J by 6 bases, with 16 bases between. Germline V gene lookup returns CDR1 ENHRY and CDR2 SYGVKD. The CDR3 sequence is 16 residues long. Generated by immunoSEQ multiplex PCR, the TCRdb table keeps only in-frame clones and is missing some. Of roughly 230,000 clones in the sample, roughly nine tenths were seen once. Sample: peripheral blood. The receptor was isolated from a woman aged 40 to 55 who had recovered from COVID-19. The gene calls are TRBV10-3 and TRBJ1-4; weak D call: TRBD1 (6 bases). The CDR3 sequence: CAISERHREFHEKLFF. DNA for the CDR3: TGTGCCATCAGTGAGAGGCACAGGGAATTTCATGAAAAACTGTTTTTT.